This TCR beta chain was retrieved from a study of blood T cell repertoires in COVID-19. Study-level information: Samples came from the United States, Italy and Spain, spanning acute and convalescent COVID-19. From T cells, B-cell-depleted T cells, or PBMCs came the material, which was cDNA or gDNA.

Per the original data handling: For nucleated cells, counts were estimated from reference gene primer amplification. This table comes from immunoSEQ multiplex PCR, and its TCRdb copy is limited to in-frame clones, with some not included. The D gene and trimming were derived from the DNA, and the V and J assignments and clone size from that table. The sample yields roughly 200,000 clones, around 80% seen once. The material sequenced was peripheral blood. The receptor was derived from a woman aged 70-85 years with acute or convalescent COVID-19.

The chain's CDR3 is CASSSLGAGVADTQYF. The CDR3 DNA is TGTGCCAGCAGCTCCCTAGGGGCGGGAGTTGCAGATACGCAGTATTTT. This sequence joins TRBV7-8 and TRBJ2-3; 7 bases agree with TRBD2. J was trimmed by 4 bases and V by 4 bases; bases with no gene match: 11. The germline V gene encodes CDR1 SGHVS and CDR2 FQNEAQ. This CDR3 region has 16 residues.